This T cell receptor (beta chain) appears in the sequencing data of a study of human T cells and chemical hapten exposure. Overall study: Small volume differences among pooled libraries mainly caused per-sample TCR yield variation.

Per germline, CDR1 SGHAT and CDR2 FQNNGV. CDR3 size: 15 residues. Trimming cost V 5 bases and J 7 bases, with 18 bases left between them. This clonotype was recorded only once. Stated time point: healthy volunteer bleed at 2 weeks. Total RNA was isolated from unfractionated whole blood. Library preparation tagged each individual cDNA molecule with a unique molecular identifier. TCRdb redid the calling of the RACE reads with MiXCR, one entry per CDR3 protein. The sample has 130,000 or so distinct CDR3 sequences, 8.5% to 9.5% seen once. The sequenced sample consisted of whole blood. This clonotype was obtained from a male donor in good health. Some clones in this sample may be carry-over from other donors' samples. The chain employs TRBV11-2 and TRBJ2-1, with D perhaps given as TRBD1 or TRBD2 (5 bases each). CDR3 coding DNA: TGTGCCAGCAGCACTCCCGGGACCATAAATAATGAGCAGTTCTTC. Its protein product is CASSTPGTINNEQFF.